Presented here are 22 T cell receptor beta chains from one specimen sequenced in a study of CD8 T cells in ankylosing spondylitis. Using its own MiXCR run on the 5' RACE reads, TCRdb lists one record per CDR3 protein. Among more than 200,000 distinct CDR3 sequences listed, around 25% were seen once. Input material: blood, either unsorted or a sorted T cell fraction (not recorded which). These receptors were taken from a male donor with ankylosing spondylitis or in good health (not recorded which).

CDR3 sequence reads: CASSPTRGGEQYF. CDR3 nucleotide sequence: TGTGCCAGCAGCCCAACCCGGGGAGGCGAGCAGTACTTC. The rearrangement joins TRBV7-3 to TRBJ2-7, with D perhaps matching TRBD2 (6 bases). CDR1 is SGHTA, CDR2 FQGTGA, per germline. This CDR3 comprises 13 residues. The ends were cut back, 5 bases at V and 6 bases at J, with 14 bases in the middle.

The chain is built from TRBV11-2 and TRBJ2-7, with D possibly being TRBD2 (6 bases). This CDR3 has 16 amino acids. V lost 2 bases and J lost 0, with 14 bases in between. Germline lookup yields CDR1 SGHAT and CDR2 FQNNGV. The CDR3 loop reads CASSLSAGPLSYEQYF. CDR3 in DNA: TGTGCCAGCAGCTTATCCGCGGGGCCCCTCTCCTACGAGCAGTACTTC. Looking up the rest from reference TRBV11-2 and TRBJ2-7 gives the full variable domain: EAGVAQSPRYKIIEKRQSVAFWCNPISGHATLYWYQQILGQGPKLLIQFQNNGVVDDSQLPKDRFSAERLKGVDSTLKIQPAKLEDSAVYLCASSLSAGPLSYEQYFGPGTRLTVT.

About this clonotype itself: A read error is possible here, since a much larger clone lies one base away. The chain is built from TRBV5-1 and TRBJ2-4; TRBD2 aligns across 15 bases. Germline V gene lookup returns CDR1 SGHRS and CDR2 YFSETQ. The CDR3 has 15 residues. CDR3: CASSPGLAGGNIKYF. The CDR3 DNA is TGCGCCAGCAGCCCGGGACTAGCGGGAGGAAACATTAAGTACTTC.

V gene TRBV10-3 combines with J gene TRBJ2-5; TRBD2 is a possible D gene (6 bases). The CDR3 has 16 residues. Germline CDR1 reads ENHRY; CDR2 reads SYGVKD. V was cut by 3 bases and J by 3 bases, with 17 bases left in between. This chain's CDR3 is CAISDSGHGGKETQYF. The CDR3 region has the DNA TGTGCCATCAGTGATTCAGGCCACGGAGGGAAAGAGACCCAGTACTTC.

This clonotype was observed a handful of times. V and J are TRBV20-1 and TRBJ2-7, with D unresolved. Between the trimmed V and J ends, which lost 6 bases and 0 bases, there was a span of 12 bases. Germline values: CDR1 DFQATT, CDR2 SNEGSKA (reference sequence). The CDR3 spans 13 residues. CDR3 in amino acids: CSALDGSSYEQYF. In DNA form, the CDR3 reads TGCAGTGCCCTGGACGGCAGCTCCTACGAGCAGTACTTC.

This clonotype was counted ten times or more. The rearrangement uses TRBV12-3 or TRBV12-4 and TRBJ2-4; 11 nucleotides align to TRBD2. The CDR3 runs to 16 residues. The trim removed 2 bases at V and 1 base at J, leaving 1 base unmatched. The CDR3 loop reads CASSLTSGGAKNIQYF. DNA for the CDR3: TGTGCCAGCAGTTTAACTAGCGGGGGTGCCAAAAACATTCAGTACTTC.

This clonotype has at least ten counts. The chain uses TRBV29-1 and TRBJ1-1; no firm D call. Trimming shortened V by 7 bases and J by 1 base, and 13 bases separated the two germline ends. Germline-derived CDR1 and CDR2 are SQVTM and ANQGSEA. The CDR3 covers 13 residues. In DNA form, the CDR3 reads TGCAGCGCCGATTATTCCCGGAACACTGAAGCTTTCTTT. This sequence encodes CSADYSRNTEAFF.

This clonotype has just a few counts. This rearrangement joins TRBV6-5 to TRBJ2-1; 8 bases map to TRBD2. Losses at the gene ends were 6 bases for V and 0 bases for J; bases not matched to a gene: 10. Germline V CDR1 and CDR2: MNHEY, SVGAGI. This CDR3 is 17 amino acids long. CDR3 nucleotides: TGTGCCAGCAGCTCCAAACGCGGGACTAGCTCCTACAATGAGCAGTTCTTC. Protein: CASSSKRGTSSYNEQFF.

This clonotype was observed at least ten times. V is TRBV15 and J is TRBJ2-5; D is possibly TRBD2 (6 bases). V was shortened by 5 bases and J by 5 bases, with 15 bases between the two germline ends. CDR3 length equals 14 residues. CDR1 is LNHNV, CDR2 YYDKDF, per germline (reference sequence). In DNA form, the CDR3 reads TGTGCCACCAGCGCGGGGCATGGATGGGAGACCCAGTACTTC. It yields the protein CATSAGHGWETQYF. The entire variable domain, with the rest obtained from reference TRBV15 and TRBJ2-5, is as follows: DAMVIQNPRYQVTQFGKPVTLSCSQTLNHNVMYWYQQKSSQAPKLLFHYYDKDFNNEADTPDNFQSRRPNTSFCFLDIRSPGLGDTAMYLCATSAGHGWETQYFGPGTRLLVL.

This chain connects TRBV28 to TRBJ1-6; TRBD1 matches 8 bases. This CDR3 is built from 16 residues. Looked up from germline, CDR1 is MDHEN and CDR2 is SYDVKM. V lost 5 bases to trimming and J lost 9 bases; unmatched junction nucleotides: 12. The CDR3 sequence is CASSSPRAGTGSPLHF. CDR3 nucleotide sequence: TGTGCCAGCAGTAGTCCTCGGGCCGGGACAGGTTCACCCCTCCACTTT.

This clonotype has a count of ten or more. The chain carries TRBV9 and TRBJ2-1; a possible D gene is TRBD2 (7 bases). V lost 2 bases and J 8 bases, leaving 14 bases between the germline ends. Germline-derived CDR1 and CDR2 are SGDLS and YYNGEE. This CDR3 has 14 amino acids. In nucleotides, the CDR3 is TGTGCCAGCAGCGTTTGGGGGGGCCGGGATGAGCAGTTCTTC. It is translated as CASSVWGGRDEQFF.

The table lists this clonotype with a few counts. The gene calls are TRBV5-6 and TRBJ2-7; D unresolved. The CDR3 is 15 amino acids. Trimming took off 4 bases at V and 0 bases at J, with 14 bases between the two ends. Germline V CDR1 and CDR2: SGHDT, YYEEEE. The CDR3 region is CASSRRLAFSYEQYF. DNA of the CDR3: TGTGCCAGCAGCCGGCGACTGGCCTTCTCCTACGAGCAGTACTTC.

The gene calls are TRBV5-5 and TRBJ2-3, with 10 nucleotides matching TRBD1. The CDR3 covers 15 residues. V was clipped by 4 bases and J by 9 bases; unmatched bases: 11. CDR1 is SGHKS and CDR2 is YYEKEE in the germline V gene (reference sequence). CDR3 protein: CASSGRTGGPRTQYF. CDR3 bases: TGTGCCAGCAGCGGAAGGACAGGGGGTCCCAGGACGCAGTATTTT.

This clonotype was detected a few times. The V gene is TRBV20-1, the J gene TRBJ2-2; 11 bases map to TRBD2. This CDR3 comprises 16 residues. After removal of 2 bases from V and 7 bases from J, the junction contained 9 bases not matched to a gene. Germline loops: CDR1 DFQATT, CDR2 SNEGSKA (reference sequence). The CDR3 loop reads CSARSSGGRNIGELFF. The CDR3, as DNA: TGCAGTGCTAGATCTAGCGGGGGGCGTAATATCGGGGAGCTGTTTTTT.

This clonotype was counted only a few times. CDR3 loop: CALKPGSGANVLTF. The CDR3 nucleotides are TGTGCCCTCAAACCGGGCTCTGGGGCCAACGTCCTGACTTTC. The chain employs TRBV7-2 and TRBJ2-6; D gene uncertain. In germline, CDR1 is SGHTA, CDR2 FQGNSA. Trimming removed 11 bases at V and 0 bases at J, with 11 bases between. The CDR3 sequence is 14 residues long.

The rearrangement links TRBV12-5 to TRBJ2-3, with 9 bases that match TRBD2. Germline values: CDR1 LGHNT, CDR2 FRNRAP. The CDR3 is 15 amino acids. After removal of 2 bases from V and 9 bases from J, the junction contained 9 bases not matched to a gene. The CDR3 DNA follows: TGTGCTAGTGGTTTGTTTAGCGGGGGCCCGGGGACGCAGTATTTT. This encodes CASGLFSGGPGTQYF. The variable domain in full, completed from reference TRBV12-5 and TRBJ2-3, reads DARVTQTPRHKVTEMGQEVTMRCQPILGHNTVFWYRQTMMQGLELLAYFRNRAPLDDSGMPKDRFSAEMPDATLATLKIQPSEPRDSAVYFCASGLFSGGPGTQYFGPGTRLTVL.

The chain carries TRBV10-1 and TRBJ2-2, with D hard to call. The CDR3 is made up of 16 amino acids. Germline lookup yields CDR1 WNHNN and CDR2 SYGVQD (reference sequence). V was pared by 9 bases and J by 0 bases, with 17 bases between. Written as DNA, the CDR3 is TGCGCCAGTATAACCCGATCAAAAACGAACACCGGGGAGCTGTTTTTT. Encoded protein: CASITRSKTNTGELFF.

This clonotype was found a few times. The J gene is TRBJ1-2, the V gene TRBV20-1; no definite D call. V lost 6 bases and J lost 8, with 13 bases in between. The germline V gene encodes CDR1 DFQATT and CDR2 SNEGSKA (reference sequence). This CDR3 has 11 amino acids. The CDR3 nucleotides are TGCAGTGCCACACAACCCGGGGGCTACACCTTC. It is translated as CSATQPGGYTF.

This clonotype was observed many times. J is TRBJ2-3 and V is TRBV4-2; 10 positions agree with TRBD2. Per germline, CDR1 LGHNA and CDR2 YNFKEQ. Trimming took 3 bases from V and 2 from J; bases not matched to a gene: 2. This CDR3 contains 15 residues. CDR3 in DNA: TGTGCCAGCAGCCATACTAGCGGGGCCACAGATACGCAGTATTTT. It encodes CASSHTSGATDTQYF.

This clonotype has more than one count but fewer than ten. J is TRBJ1-4 and V is TRBV6-5; TRBD1 matches 9 bases. Germline CDR1 and CDR2: MNHEY and SVGAGI. The V gene end was trimmed by 2 bases and the J gene end by 5 bases; junction bases not matched to a gene: 3. This CDR3 is built from 15 residues. Here the CDR3 DNA reads TGTGCCAGCAGTTACGAGGACAGGGGAAATGAAAAACTGTTTTTT. It is translated as CASSYEDRGNEKLFF.

This clonotype was observed a few times. The genes are TRBV6-6 and TRBJ2-1, with D unresolved. The CDR3 runs to 13 residues. Trimming stripped 6 bases from V and 4 bases from J, with 10 bases between. Germline CDR1 reads MNHNY; CDR2 reads SVGAGI (reference sequence). Written as DNA, the CDR3 is TGTGCCAGCAGAACCGGGCAATACAATGAGCAGTTCTTC. It specifies CASRTGQYNEQFF.

Of note for this clonotype: One junction end does not reproduce the germline sequence, and a read error may be involved. As DNA, the CDR3 is TGTGCCAGCAGTTCGTACAGGAAGCAATCTAATTATGGCTACACCTTC. Translated, it gives CASSSYRKQSNYGYTF. The chain recombines TRBV12-3 or TRBV12-4 with TRBJ1-2; tentative D call: TRBD1 (5 bases). The length of the CDR3 is 16 residues.